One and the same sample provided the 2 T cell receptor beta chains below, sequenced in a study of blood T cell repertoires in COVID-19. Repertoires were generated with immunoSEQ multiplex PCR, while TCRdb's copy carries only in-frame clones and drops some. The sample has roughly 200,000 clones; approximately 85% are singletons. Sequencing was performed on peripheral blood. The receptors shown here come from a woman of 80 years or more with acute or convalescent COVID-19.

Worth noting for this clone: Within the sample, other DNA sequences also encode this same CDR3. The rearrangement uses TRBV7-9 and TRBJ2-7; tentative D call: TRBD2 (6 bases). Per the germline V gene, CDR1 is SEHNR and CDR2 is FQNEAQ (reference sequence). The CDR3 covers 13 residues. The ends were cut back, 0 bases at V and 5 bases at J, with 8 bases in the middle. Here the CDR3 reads CASSLAGGNEQYF. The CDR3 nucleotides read TGTGCCAGCAGCTTAGCGGGGGGAAACGAGCAGTACTTC.

The CDR3 is CASGFLAVSTDTQYF. The CDR3 region has the DNA TGTGCTAGTGGTTTTTTAGCAGTAAGCACAGATACGCAGTATTTT. The chain joins TRBV12-5 to TRBJ2-3; D remains unclear. Germline lookup yields CDR1 LGHNT and CDR2 FRNRAP. V was shortened by 3 bases and J by 0 bases, with 10 bases between the two germline ends. This CDR3 comprises 15 residues.